This T cell receptor beta chain appears in the sequencing data of a study of shared clonotypes between healthy human individuals. TCRdb's copy holds only in-frame clones and misses some; the assay was immunoSEQ multiplex PCR. The sample has about 1.5 million clones; 98% are singletons. Germline lookup yields CDR1 MNHEY and CDR2 SVGAGI. The CDR3 is 14 residues long. Trimming took off 6 bases at V and 7 bases at J, with 19 bases between the two ends. All donors were Caucasian adults living in Nashville, Tennessee. This chain joins TRBV6-5 and TRBJ2-7; D is unclear. The sequence derives from a man aged 25 to 45 in good health. The sample consisted of naive CD4+ T cells sorted from blood. As for subset: CD45RA+ positively selected. DNA of the CDR3: TGTGCCAGCAGCCTCGACAAGATACGAAGGGAGCAGTACTTC. Its protein is CASSLDKIRREQYF.